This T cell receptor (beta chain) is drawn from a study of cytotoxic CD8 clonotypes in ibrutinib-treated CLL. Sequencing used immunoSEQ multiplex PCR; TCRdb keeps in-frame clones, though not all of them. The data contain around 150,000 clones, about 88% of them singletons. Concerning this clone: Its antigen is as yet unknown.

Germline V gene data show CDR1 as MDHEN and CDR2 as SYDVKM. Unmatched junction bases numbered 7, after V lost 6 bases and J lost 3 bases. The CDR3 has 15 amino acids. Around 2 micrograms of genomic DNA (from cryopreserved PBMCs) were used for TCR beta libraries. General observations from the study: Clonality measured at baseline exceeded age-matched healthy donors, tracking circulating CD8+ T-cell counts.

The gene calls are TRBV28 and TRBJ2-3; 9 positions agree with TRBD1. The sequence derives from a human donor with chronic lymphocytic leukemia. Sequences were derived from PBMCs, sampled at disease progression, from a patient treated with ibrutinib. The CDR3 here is CASSPRDRVTDTQYF. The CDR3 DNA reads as TGTGCCAGCAGCCCCCGGGACAGGGTTACAGATACGCAGTATTTT. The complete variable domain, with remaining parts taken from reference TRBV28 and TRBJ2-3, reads DVKVTQSSRYLVKRTGEKVFLECVQDMDHENMFWYRQDPGLGLRLIYFSYDVKMKEKGDIPEGYSVSREKKERFSLILESASTNQTSMYLCASSPRDRVTDTQYFGPGTRLTVL.